This passage covers 25 T cell receptor beta chains from one sample sequenced in a study of CD8+CD57+ T cells in acquired aplastic anemia (dated by TCRdb to 2016 to 2019). Sequenced on an Illumina HiSeq 2000. TCR beta VDJ combination and CDR3 sequence profiling used genomic DNA as the template. TCRdb reran the public reads through fastp at Q25 and MiXCR, keeping productive beta chains. All rows with the same CDR3 protein become a single entry with the most common DNA and genes. A total of 200,000 to 250,000 distinct CDR3 sequences appear in this sample, 34% of them only once. The ten biggest clones cover roughly 1.1% of the sample. Sequenced: sorted CD4+, CD8+, or CD8+CD57+ T cells (not recorded which) from PBMCs. The receptors stem from a human donor in good health, serving as a control.

Worth noting for this clonotype: Germline and junction disagree at one end, which may indicate a read error. The chain couples TRBV11-1 to TRBJ1-2; TRBD1 might be the D (5 bases). This CDR3 region has 17 residues. CDR1 is SGHAT, CDR2 FQDESV, per germline (reference sequence). The CDR3 is CASSPLSPGLTNYGCTF. The CDR3 DNA reads as TGTGCCAGCAGCCCCCTTTCACCGGGACTAACTAACTATGGCTGCACCTTC.

This clonotype was seen a handful of times. The chain carries TRBV7-2 and TRBJ1-2; tentative D call: TRBD1 (6 bases). The CDR3 loop spans 16 amino acids. CDR1 is SGHTA and CDR2 is FQGNSA in the germline V gene. V was cut by 0 bases and J by 0 bases, with 11 bases left in between. The CDR3 region is CASSLATGSANYGYTF. The CDR3 DNA reads as TGTGCCAGCAGCTTAGCAACAGGGAGCGCTAACTATGGCTACACCTTC.

This clonotype was counted at least ten times. This CDR3 reads CASLPGQGFNSPLHF. The CDR3 bases are TGTGCCAGTCTTCCCGGACAGGGATTTAATTCACCCCTCCACTTT. The V call is TRBV2, the J call TRBJ1-6; 8 positions agree with TRBD1. CDR1 is SNHLY, CDR2 FYNNEI, per germline. This CDR3 contains 15 residues. V was pared by 9 bases and J by 6 bases, with 10 bases of the junction left unmatched. The full variable domain, completed using reference TRBV2 and TRBJ1-6, is EPEVTQTPSHQVTQMGQEVILRCVPISNHLYFYWYRQILGQKVEFLVSFYNNEISEKSEIFDDQFSVERPDGSNFTLKIRSTKLEDSAMYFCASLPGQGFNSPLHFGNGTRLTVT.

This clonotype appeared many times. J is TRBJ2-1 and V is TRBV29-1; 10 nucleotides agree with TRBD2. Losses at the gene ends were 5 bases for V and 4 bases for J; bases not matched to a gene: 11. Germline lookup yields CDR1 SQVTM and CDR2 ANQGSEA. The CDR3 loop spans 16 amino acids. The CDR3 loop is CSVYRGLAGAYNEQFF. In DNA form, the CDR3 reads TGCAGCGTTTACCGAGGGCTAGCGGGGGCTTACAATGAGCAGTTCTTC.

The genes are TRBV5-1 and TRBJ2-3; 8 nucleotides match TRBD2. Germline CDR1 reads SGHRS; CDR2 reads YFSETQ. The CDR3 consists of 17 residues. Unmatched junction bases numbered 6, after V lost 0 bases and J lost 0 bases. This CDR3 is CASSLAVAGLSTDTQYF. In nucleotides, the CDR3 is TGCGCCAGCAGCTTGGCCGTAGCGGGGTTAAGCACAGATACGCAGTATTTT.

Remarks on this clonotype: At one of its ends the junction is not consistent with the germline gene, which may arise from a read error. The V and J genes are TRBV5-4 and TRBJ2-5; no definite D call. Germline lookup yields CDR1 SGHNT and CDR2 YYREEE (reference sequence). This CDR3 region has 14 residues. For the CDR3, the DNA is TGTGCCAGCAGCTTGGCCGGCAACCATGAGACCCAGTACTTC. Translated: CASSLAGNHETQYF.

Only a few counts were recorded for this clonotype. The V and J genes are TRBV9 and TRBJ1-2; D is perhaps TRBD1 (5 bases). Trimming removed 3 bases from V and 4 bases from J, with 16 bases in between. CDR3 size: 15 residues. Germline CDR1 is SGDLS and CDR2 is YYNGEE. CDR3 sequence reads: CASSEGPQDGYGYTF. The CDR3 DNA reads as TGTGCCAGCAGCGAGGGACCCCAGGATGGCTATGGCTACACCTTC. Full variable domain (missing parts from reference TRBV9 and TRBJ1-2): DSGVTQTPKHLITATGQRVTLRCSPRSGDLSVYWYQQSLDQGLQFLIQYYNGEERAKGNILERFSAQQFPDLHSELNLSSLELGDSALYFCASSEGPQDGYGYTFGSGTRLTVV.

This clonotype was seen at least ten times. V usage is TRBV2 and J usage is TRBJ1-5; D uncertain. The CDR3 sequence is 13 residues long. Germline CDR1 reads SNHLY; CDR2 reads FYNNEI. Trimming removed 4 bases from V and 1 base from J, with 5 bases in between. CDR3 residues: CASSGRSNQPQHF. The CDR3 region has the DNA TGTGCCAGCAGTGGGAGGAGCAATCAGCCCCAGCATTTT.

This clonotype was found many times. The CDR3 spells CSARVAGRFVETQYF. CDR3 sequence (DNA): TGCAGTGCTAGGGTAGCGGGAAGGTTCGTAGAGACCCAGTACTTC. The chain is built from TRBV20-1 and TRBJ2-5, with 8 positions matching TRBD2. V dropped 3 bases and J dropped 4; count of bases not matched to a gene: 10. The germline V gene has CDR1 DFQATT and CDR2 SNEGSKA (reference sequence). This CDR3 contains 15 residues.

The sample holds many counts of this clonotype. The J gene is TRBJ2-1, the V gene TRBV7-6, with a tentative D call TRBD2 (6 bases). Per germline, CDR1 SGHVS and CDR2 FNYEAQ. Trimming took off 6 bases at V and 8 bases at J, with 23 bases between the two ends. The CDR3 loop spans 16 amino acids. Written as DNA, the CDR3 is TGTGCCAGCAGTAGAGTAGCGGAGGAACCCGGCGATGAGCAGTTCTTC. Amino acid sequence: CASSRVAEEPGDEQFF.

In regard to this clonotype: Lacking the conserved final phenylalanine or tryptophan, this CDR3 likely reflects a read error. The DNA is omitted, as the CDR3 cannot be located on it reliably, and the CDR3 follows TCRdb's listing. This chain joins TRBV6-1 and TRBJ1-2; the DNA was not compared with TRBD1, the D call given in the table. From germline, CDR1 is MNHNS and CDR2 SASEGT. The CDR3 comprises 14 residues, both ends counted. This CDR3 reads CASSRPGTDFIHTS.

This chain connects TRBV7-9 to TRBJ2-7; 9 bases map to TRBD1. Germline V gene data show CDR1 as SEHNR and CDR2 as FQNEAQ (reference sequence). This CDR3 spans 14 amino acids. Unmatched junction bases numbered 6, after V lost 5 bases and J lost 4 bases. CDR3 bases: TGTGCCAGCAGCCTTGGGACAGGGCTTTACGAGCAGTACTTC. This codes for CASSLGTGLYEQYF.

Comment on this clonotype: A single base separates this from a much larger clone, so it may be a read error. The rearrangement joins TRBV5-6 to TRBJ2-7; D is ambiguous. CDR1 and CDR2 (germline): SGHDT, YYEEEE. The CDR3 extends over 14 amino acids. The CDR3 DNA reads TGTGCCTGCAGCTCCCTTCTCAGTTACTACGAGCAGTACTTC. Its translation: CACSSLLSYYEQYF. Full variable domain (outside the CDR3, taken from reference TRBV5-6 and TRBJ2-7): DAGVTQSPTHLIKTRGQQVTLRCSPKSGHDTVSWYQQALGQGPQFIFQYYEEEERQRGNFPDRFSGHQFPNYSSELNVNALLLGDSALYLCACSSLLSYYEQYFGPGTRLTVT.

In the case of this clonotype: With a much larger clone just one base away, this may be a read error. This sequence joins TRBV10-3 and TRBJ2-3, with D uncertain. Germline V gene data show CDR1 as ENHRY and CDR2 as SYGVKD. The CDR3 consists of 11 residues. V dropped 10 bases and J dropped 14 bases, with 19 bases sitting between them. The CDR3 DNA reads TGTGCCAGCGCGCTCCTAGGCGCGCGGTATTTT. Translation: CASALLGARYF.

This clonotype has ten or more counts. The chain carries TRBV4-2 and TRBJ2-1; TRBD2 matches at 7 bases. In germline, CDR1 is LGHNA, CDR2 YNFKEQ. J lost 6 bases, V lost 0 bases, and 11 bases had no gene match. The CDR3 totals 17 residues. As DNA, the CDR3 is TGTGCCAGCAGCCAAGATGACGGCGGGAGCGTTTTCAATGAGCAGTTCTTC. It codes for CASSQDDGGSVFNEQFF.

This clonotype was counted once. The chain links TRBV9 to TRBJ2-1; D tentatively fits TRBD1 or TRBD2 (6 bases each). The V and J ends lost 0 bases and 5 bases respectively, with 15 bases between them. The CDR3 is 16 amino acids. From germline, CDR1 is SGDLS and CDR2 YYNGEE. The CDR3 reads CASSVVGGSKNNEQFF. Written as DNA, the CDR3 is TGTGCCAGCAGCGTAGTGGGGGGCAGTAAGAACAATGAGCAGTTCTTC. Full variable domain (outside the CDR3, taken from reference TRBV9 and TRBJ2-1): DSGVTQTPKHLITATGQRVTLRCSPRSGDLSVYWYQQSLDQGLQFLIQYYNGEERAKGNILERFSAQQFPDLHSELNLSSLELGDSALYFCASSVVGGSKNNEQFFGPGTRLTVL.

About this clonotype: A much larger clone lies one base from this, so it may be a read error. V usage is TRBV9 and J usage is TRBJ1-5, with no clear D. Germline V gene sequence: CDR1 SGDLS, CDR2 YYNGEE. This CDR3 has 13 residues. In DNA form, the CDR3 reads TGTGCCAACAGCCCCGACCCCAATCAGCCCCAGCATTTT. It translates to CANSPDPNQPQHF.

The table lists this clonotype with a few counts. Written as DNA, the CDR3 is TGTGCCAGCAGCAAAATACAGGGCTCGAACACTGAAGCTTTCTTT. It yields the protein CASSKIQGSNTEAFF. The chain is built from TRBV7-3 and TRBJ1-1, with a tentative D call TRBD1 (6 bases). CDR1 and CDR2 (germline): SGHTA, FQGTGA. The V and J ends lost 5 bases and 1 base respectively, with 14 bases between them. The CDR3 sequence is 15 residues long.

The genes are TRBV15 and TRBJ1-2; D not certain. Germline assignment: CDR1 LNHNV and CDR2 YYDKDF (reference sequence). V was trimmed by 0 bases and J by 8 bases, leaving 7 bases between them. This CDR3 comprises 12 residues. The CDR3 sequence is CATSRDDYGYTF. The CDR3 DNA follows: TGTGCCACCAGCAGAGACGATTACGGCTACACCTTC.

The chain couples TRBV10-3 to TRBJ1-1, with D perhaps matching TRBD1 (5 bases). CDR3 size: 15 residues. Per the germline V gene, CDR1 is ENHRY and CDR2 is SYGVKD. The V and J ends lost 0 bases and 1 base respectively, with 9 bases between them. CDR3 in DNA: TGTGCCATCAGTGAGTCAGGGGCGACGAACACTGAAGCTTTCTTT. Protein product: CAISESGATNTEAFF.

This chain links TRBV2 with TRBJ2-7, with TRBD1 matching over 7 bases. The CDR3 has 12 residues. CDR1 is SNHLY and CDR2 is FYNNEI in the germline V gene. The trim removed 8 bases at V and 3 bases at J, leaving 4 bases unmatched. CDR3 sequence: CASGDSDYEQYF. The DNA of the CDR3 is TGTGCCAGCGGGGACAGCGACTACGAGCAGTACTTC.

This clonotype was counted ten times or more. The chain uses TRBV20-1 and TRBJ1-6, with D maybe TRBD1 (6 bases). With 3 bases removed from V and 5 bases from J, the gap between germline ends came to 14 bases. The CDR3 runs 15 residues. CDR1 is DFQATT, CDR2 SNEGSKA, per germline (reference sequence). The CDR3 spells CSASMGGSNNSPLHF. CDR3 bases: TGCAGTGCTAGTATGGGGGGCTCGAATAATTCACCCCTCCACTTT.

This clonotype was picked up a small number of times. V usage is TRBV30 and J usage is TRBJ1-6; no clear D gene. Germline CDR1 and CDR2: GTSNPN and SVGIG (reference sequence). The CDR3 length is 12 residues. V was trimmed by 4 bases and J by 10 bases, leaving 11 bases between them. CDR3 sequence: CAWKGFRSPLHF. Written as DNA, the CDR3 is TGTGCCTGGAAAGGGTTTCGGTCACCCCTCCACTTT.

This clonotype was seen a handful of times. The junction does not match germline at one end; this may be a read error. CDR3 region: CASSLAGTRVF. The CDR3, as DNA: TGTGCCAGCAGCTTGGCAGGGACCAGAGTTTTT. This sequence joins TRBV5-8 and TRBJ2-3; the D gene could be TRBD1 or TRBD2 (5 bases each). Germline values: CDR1 SGHTS, CDR2 YDEGEE. This CDR3 has 11 amino acids.

Ten or more counts support this clonotype. The chain combines TRBV6-2 or TRBV6-3 with TRBJ1-6, with TRBD1 matching 8 bases. The CDR3 totals 15 residues. V shed 2 bases and J 13 bases; nucleotides not matched to a gene: 10. Looked up from germline, CDR1 is MNHEY and CDR2 is SVGEGT. CDR3 protein: CASSYGGTGTFPLHF. CDR3 in DNA: TGTGCCAGCAGTTACGGCGGGACAGGAACATTTCCCCTCCACTTT.